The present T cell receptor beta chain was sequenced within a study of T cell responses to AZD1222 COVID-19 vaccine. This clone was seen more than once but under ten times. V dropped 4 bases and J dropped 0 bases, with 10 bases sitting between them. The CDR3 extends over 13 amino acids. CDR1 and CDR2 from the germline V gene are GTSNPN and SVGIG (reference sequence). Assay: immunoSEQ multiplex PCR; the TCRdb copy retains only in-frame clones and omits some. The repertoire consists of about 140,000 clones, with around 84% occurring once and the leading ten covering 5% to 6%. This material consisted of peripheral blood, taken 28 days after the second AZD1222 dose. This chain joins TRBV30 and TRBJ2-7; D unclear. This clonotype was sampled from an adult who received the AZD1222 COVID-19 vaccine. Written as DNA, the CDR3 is TGTGCCTGGAATGGGGATAACTCCTACGAGCAGTACTTC. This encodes CAWNGDNSYEQYF.